The subject of this entry is one T cell receptor beta chain. The sample belongs to a study of T-cell memory formation after mild COVID-19. TCRdb processed the 5' RACE reads anew with MiXCR; each CDR3 protein has one entry. The sample yields 200,000 to 250,000 distinct CDR3 sequences, around 25% seen once. Trimming left V 5 bases short and J 5 bases short, with 9 bases between. The CDR3 has 13 residues. The TCR originated in an adult woman who had mild COVID-19 (a few samples of this study predate the infection). Cell type and time point are not known. The source material was PBMCs or a T cell subset sorted from them (not recorded which). The V call is TRBV12-3 or TRBV12-4, the J call TRBJ2-2; D unclear. As DNA, the CDR3 is TGTGCCAGCAGTGTTCAAGTTACCGGGGAGCTGTTTTTT. Its translation is CASSVQVTGELFF.